This T cell receptor (beta chain) was recorded in a study of cytomegalovirus exposure and HLA in healthy donors. There are a few counts of this clone. The study sampled nominally healthy donors, though unrecorded immune exposures were likely. Looked up from germline, CDR1 is LNHDA and CDR2 is SQIVND (reference sequence). V lost 4 bases and J lost 2, with 6 bases in between. The CDR3 loop spans 12 amino acids. Amplification used 60 Vbeta primers and 13 Jbeta primers. Sequencing was performed with immunoSEQ multiplex PCR; in TCRdb, only in-frame clones are kept and a portion is missing. The table includes 160,000 or so clones, around 78% detected once.

The origin of this receptor is a man aged 40-50 years in good health and CMV-seronegative. This rearrangement joins TRBV19 to TRBJ2-7; the D gene is possibly TRBD1 (5 bases). The sequenced sample consisted of PBMCs. The CDR3 loop reads CASSKGTYEQYF. The CDR3 DNA reads TGTGCCAGTAGTAAGGGGACCTACGAGCAGTACTTC.